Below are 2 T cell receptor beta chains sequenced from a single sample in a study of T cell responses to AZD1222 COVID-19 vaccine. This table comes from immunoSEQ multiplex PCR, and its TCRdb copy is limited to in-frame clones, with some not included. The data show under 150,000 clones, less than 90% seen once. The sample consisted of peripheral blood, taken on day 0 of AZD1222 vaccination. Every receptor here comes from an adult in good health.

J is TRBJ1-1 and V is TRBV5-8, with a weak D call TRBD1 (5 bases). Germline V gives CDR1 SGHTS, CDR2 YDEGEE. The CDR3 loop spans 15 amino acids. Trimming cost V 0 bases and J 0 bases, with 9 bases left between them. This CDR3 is CASSLGGLLNTEAFF. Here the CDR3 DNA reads TGTGCCAGCAGCTTGGGGGGGTTATTGAACACTGAAGCTTTCTTT.

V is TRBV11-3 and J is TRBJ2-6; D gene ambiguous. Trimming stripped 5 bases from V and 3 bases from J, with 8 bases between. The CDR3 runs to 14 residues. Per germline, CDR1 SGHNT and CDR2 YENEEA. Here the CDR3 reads CASSPQDGANVLTF. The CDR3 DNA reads TGTGCCAGCAGCCCGCAGGATGGGGCCAACGTCCTGACTTTC. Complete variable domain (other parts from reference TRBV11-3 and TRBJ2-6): EAGVVQSPRYKIIEKKQPVAFWCNPISGHNTLYWYLQNLGQGPELLIRYENEEAVDDSQLPKDRFSAERLKGVDSTLKIQPAELGDSAVYLCASSPQDGANVLTFGAGSRLTVL.